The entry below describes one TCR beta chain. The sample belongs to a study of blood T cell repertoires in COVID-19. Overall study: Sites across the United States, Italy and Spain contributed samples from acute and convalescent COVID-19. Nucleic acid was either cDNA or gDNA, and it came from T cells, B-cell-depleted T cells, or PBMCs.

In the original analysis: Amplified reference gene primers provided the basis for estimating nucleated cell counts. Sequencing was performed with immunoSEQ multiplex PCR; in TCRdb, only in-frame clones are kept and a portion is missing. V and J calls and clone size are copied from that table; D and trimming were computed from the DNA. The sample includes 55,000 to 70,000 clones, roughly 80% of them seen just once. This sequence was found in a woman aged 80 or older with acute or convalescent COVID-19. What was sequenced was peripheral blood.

The CDR3 sequence is CASSLMSGSYEQYF. DNA of the CDR3: TGTGCCAGCAGCTTGATGAGTGGCTCCTACGAGCAGTACTTC. The V and J genes are TRBV5-4 and TRBJ2-7; D not resolved. This CDR3 is 14 amino acids long. The ends were cut back, 1 base at V and 0 bases at J, with 8 bases in the middle. The germline V gene encodes CDR1 SGHNT and CDR2 YYREEE (reference sequence).